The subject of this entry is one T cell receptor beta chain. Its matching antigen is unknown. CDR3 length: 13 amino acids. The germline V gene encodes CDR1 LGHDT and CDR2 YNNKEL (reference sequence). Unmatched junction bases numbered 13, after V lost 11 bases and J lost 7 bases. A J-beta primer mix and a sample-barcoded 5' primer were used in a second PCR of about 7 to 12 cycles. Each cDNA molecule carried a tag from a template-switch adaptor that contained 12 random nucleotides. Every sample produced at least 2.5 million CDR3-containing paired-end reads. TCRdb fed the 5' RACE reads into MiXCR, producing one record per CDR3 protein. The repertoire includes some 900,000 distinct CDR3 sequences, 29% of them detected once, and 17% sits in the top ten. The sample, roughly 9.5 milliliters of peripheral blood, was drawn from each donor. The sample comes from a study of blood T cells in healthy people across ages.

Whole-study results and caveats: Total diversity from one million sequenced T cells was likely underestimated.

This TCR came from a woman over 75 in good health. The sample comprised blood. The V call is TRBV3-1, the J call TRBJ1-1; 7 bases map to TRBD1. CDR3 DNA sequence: TGTGCCGCTCAGGAGACAGGGAACTATGAAGCTTTCTTT. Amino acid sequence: CAAQETGNYEAFF.